The source of this T cell receptor (beta chain) is a study of beta chain features in type 1 diabetes. This clone has a handful of counts. Its cognate antigen is unknown. Broader study findings: Moderate yet significant TCRB CDR3 shortening was seen in Type 1 diabetes patients in all four CD4+ subsets. Cells with high TCR expression could be over-represented when cDNA is sequenced.

From germline, CDR1 is SEHNR and CDR2 FQNEAQ (reference sequence). Trimming cost V 0 bases and J 8 bases; bases outside gene matches: 6. This CDR3 contains 15 residues. Every bit of the isolated RNA underwent reverse transcription, so sequencing read expressed TCRB transcripts. Naive, central memory and regulatory T cell samples yielded about 4 million reads on average. Profiled with immunoSEQ multiplex PCR; TCRdb holds only in-frame clones, not every one. Altogether some 400,000 clones are present, roughly 15% being singletons, with the ten largest covering about 0.02%. The chain employs TRBV7-9 and TRBJ2-4; 8 nucleotides line up with TRBD1. Specimen: naive CD4+ T cells from blood. This clonotype was obtained from a woman aged 18-30 years in good health. CDR3 in amino acids: CASSLAGQGADIQYF. CDR3 in DNA: TGTGCCAGCAGCTTAGCAGGCCAGGGGGCTGACATTCAGTACTTC.